Detailed here is one T cell receptor beta chain. The germline V gene encodes CDR1 GTSNPN and CDR2 SVGIG (reference sequence). CDR3 length equals 16 residues. The V and J ends lost 0 bases and 0 bases respectively, with 12 bases between them. Sequencing used immunoSEQ multiplex PCR; TCRdb keeps in-frame clones, though not all of them. The sample contains approximately 180,000 clones, around nine tenths of which appear only once. This sample was taken from a study of blood T cell repertoires in COVID-19. The chain recombines TRBV30 with TRBJ1-3, with a weak D call TRBD1 (5 bases). Source material: peripheral blood. This TCR derives from a woman in her 70s with COVID-19, enrolled during active disease. CDR3 sequence (DNA): TGTGCCTGGAGTGTACCGGGACTCAGCTCTGGAAACACCATATATTTT. Its protein product is CAWSVPGLSSGNTIYF.